Below are 27 T cell receptor beta chains sequenced from a single sample in a study of somatic mutations in cytotoxic T cells in rheumatoid arthritis. This table comes from immunoSEQ multiplex PCR, and its TCRdb copy is limited to in-frame clones, with some not included. Of tens of thousands of clones listed, 78% are singletons. What was sequenced was CD8+ T cells sorted from blood. These TCRs come from an adult with rheumatoid arthritis.

This chain links TRBV6-1 with TRBJ2-3; no reliable D call. Germline CDR1 is MNHNS and CDR2 is SASEGT. The CDR3 has 15 residues. V was trimmed by 1 base and J by 0 bases, leaving 8 bases between them. Here the CDR3 reads CASSEEQFSTDTQYF. CDR3 DNA: TGTGCCAGCAGTGAAGAACAGTTTAGCACAGATACGCAGTATTTT.

The chain combines TRBV21-1 with TRBJ2-1. TRBV21-1 is a pseudogene. This CDR3 is 16 amino acids long. The CDR3 sequence: CASSKALWAANNEQFF. The CDR3 coding sequence is TGTGCCAGCAGCAAAGCGCTCTGGGCGGCGAACAATGAGCAGTTCTTC.

This sequence joins TRBV5-6 and TRBJ1-2; D might be TRBD1 (5 bases). The CDR3 is 15 amino acids. V was clipped by 0 bases and J by 5 bases, with 14 bases between them. Germline-derived CDR1 and CDR2 are SGHDT and YYEEEE. This CDR3 reads CASSLGRGLLYGYTF. In DNA form, the CDR3 reads TGTGCCAGCAGCTTGGGCCGGGGACTCCTTTATGGCTACACCTTC.

This chain links TRBV7-9 with TRBJ1-1; unclear D gene. The germline CDR1 and CDR2 sequences are SEHNR and FQNEAQ (reference sequence). The V end was cut by 5 bases, the J end by 3 bases, with 19 bases between. This CDR3 has 16 residues. The DNA for the CDR3 is TGTGCCAGCAGCCCTCACCCCGGCCCTGATGACACTGAAGCTTTCTTT. This codes for CASSPHPGPDDTEAFF.

The chain recombines TRBV5-1 with TRBJ2-7, with D perhaps matching TRBD1 (5 bases). CDR3 length: 15 residues. Trimming took 0 bases from V and 4 from J, leaving 14 bases between them. The germline V gene has CDR1 SGHRS and CDR2 YFSETQ. The DNA for the CDR3 is TGCGCCAGCAGCTTGGGTAGGGGCTTACCATACGAGCAGTACTTC. It encodes CASSLGRGLPYEQYF.

This clone appeared once. The chain couples TRBV6-1 to TRBJ2-5; TRBD2 matches 7 bases. CDR3 length: 15 amino acids. CDR1 MNHNS and CDR2 SASEGT come from the germline V gene. Losses at the gene ends were 3 bases for V and 2 bases for J; bases not matched to a gene: 6. The CDR3 reads CASSDVAGGQETQYF. The CDR3 nucleotides read TGTGCCAGCAGTGACGTAGCGGGCGGACAAGAGACCCAGTACTTC.

This clone has only one observation. The rearrangement joins TRBV4-1 to TRBJ1-2; 10 nucleotides match TRBD1. J gave up 6 bases and V 4 bases, and 14 bases lay outside the gene matches. The CDR3 is 17 residues long. The germline V gene encodes CDR1 MGHRA and CDR2 YSYEKL. The CDR3 coding sequence is TGCGCCAGCAGCCGAAGGGGGAGCGGGGACAGGGGCGATGGCTACACCTTC. Translation gives CASSRRGSGDRGDGYTF.

This sequence joins TRBV10-3 and TRBJ2-2; tentatively, D is TRBD1 (5 bases). Germline-derived CDR1 and CDR2 are ENHRY and SYGVKD. This CDR3 is built from 16 residues. V was pared by 5 bases and J by 0 bases, with 13 bases between. The CDR3 DNA follows: TGTGCCATCAGTACCGACAGTCCCGCGAACACCGGGGAGCTGTTTTTT. Translated: CAISTDSPANTGELFF.

This clone was observed once. This rearrangement joins TRBV6-5 to TRBJ2-2, with D uncertain. Trimming cost V 2 bases and J 8 bases, with 3 bases left between them. Germline V gene data show CDR1 as MNHEY and CDR2 as SVGAGI. There are 11 residues in the CDR3. CDR3 nucleotide sequence: TGTGCCAGCAGTTACGGGGGGGAGCTGTTTTTT. Its protein is CASSYGGELFF.

The chain recombines TRBV7-9 with TRBJ2-6; tentatively, D is TRBD1 (5 bases). CDR1 SEHNR and CDR2 FQNEAQ come from the germline V gene (reference sequence). This CDR3 region has 15 residues. Deletions cut 8 bases from V and 2 bases from J, with 13 bases between. The CDR3 nucleotides read TGTGCCAGCGCCGCAGGGTTTGCTGGGGCCAACGTCCTGACTTTC. The encoded protein is CASAAGFAGANVLTF.

The rearrangement uses TRBV7-9 and TRBJ2-3, with D possibly being TRBD1 (5 bases). Germline CDR1 reads SEHNR; CDR2 reads FQNEAQ (reference sequence). V was shortened by 5 bases and J by 0 bases, with 12 bases between the two germline ends. The CDR3 covers 15 residues. CDR3 in DNA: TGTGCCAGCAGCCTCAGGACATTAAGCACAGATACGCAGTATTTT. Protein: CASSLRTLSTDTQYF.

The genes are TRBV4-2 and TRBJ2-2; either TRBD1 or TRBD2 may supply D (5 bases each). Per germline, CDR1 LGHNA and CDR2 YNFKEQ. This CDR3 has 15 residues. V gave up 4 bases and J gave up 3 bases, with 12 bases separating them. In nucleotides, the CDR3 is TGTGCCAGCAGCCTCCCCGGGGACGACACCGGGGAGCTGTTTTTT. Amino acid sequence: CASSLPGDDTGELFF.

The table lists this clone with a few counts. This specimen includes other DNA sequences encoding the same CDR3. This rearrangement joins TRBV12-5 to TRBJ2-7, with D hard to call. Trimming left V 0 bases short and J 6 bases short, with 18 bases between. This CDR3 contains 16 residues. Germline values: CDR1 LGHNT, CDR2 FRNRAP. CDR3 sequence: CASGLVPPAGLSEQYF. The CDR3 region has the DNA TGTGCTAGTGGTTTGGTACCTCCGGCAGGCTTAAGCGAGCAGTACTTC.

The rearrangement links TRBV11-3 to TRBJ1-3; weak D call: TRBD1 (6 bases). The germline V and J ends were trimmed by 5 bases and 1 base, with 9 bases remaining between them. This CDR3 is built from 14 residues. Germline V lookup: CDR1 SGHNT, CDR2 YENEEA. In DNA, the CDR3 is TGTGCCAGCAGCCGAACAGGGTCTGGAAACACCATATATTTT. Its translation: CASSRTGSGNTIYF.

The chain uses TRBV4-3 and TRBJ1-1; 8 bases are shared with TRBD1. V dropped 3 bases and J dropped 4; count of bases not matched to a gene: 4. Germline loops: CDR1 LGHNA, CDR2 YSLEER. The CDR3 is 14 amino acids. CDR3 sequence: CASSQGTGSTEAFF. CDR3 nucleotides: TGCGCCAGCAGCCAGGGGACAGGCTCCACTGAAGCTTTCTTT.

V usage is TRBV19 and J usage is TRBJ2-1; 11 bases line up with TRBD1. CDR1 and CDR2 (germline): LNHDA, SQIVND (reference sequence). The CDR3 is made up of 15 amino acids. J gave up 6 bases and V 1 base, and 2 bases lay outside the gene matches. CDR3 amino acids: CASSIGGTGGNEQFF. The DNA of the CDR3 is TGTGCCAGTAGTATAGGTGGGACAGGGGGCAATGAGCAGTTCTTC. Full variable domain (rest looked up from reference TRBV19 and TRBJ2-1): DGGITQSPKYLFRKEGQNVTLSCEQNLNHDAMYWYRQDPGQGLRLIYYSQIVNDFQKGDIAEGYSVSREKKESFPLTVTSAQKNPTAFYLCASSIGGTGGNEQFFGPGTRLTVL.

The J gene is TRBJ1-2, the V gene TRBV29-1; D gene ambiguous. The germline V gene encodes CDR1 SQVTM and CDR2 ANQGSEA. This CDR3 contains 12 residues. Trimming took 3 bases from V and 2 from J, leaving 7 bases between them. The CDR3 here is CSVDNSNYGYTF. DNA of the CDR3: TGCAGCGTTGATAATTCGAACTATGGCTACACCTTC.

This clone was detected only once. The V gene is TRBV29-1, the J gene TRBJ2-1; 9 bases fit TRBD2. Germline CDR1 and CDR2: SQVTM and ANQGSEA. The CDR3 covers 11 residues. Trimming removed 3 bases from V and 13 bases from J; junction bases left unmatched: 4. This chain's CDR3 is CSVEGGGAQFF. As DNA, the CDR3 is TGCAGCGTTGAGGGCGGGGGGGCCCAGTTCTTC.

This chain joins TRBV9 and TRBJ2-1; 12 bases align to TRBD1. The germline V gene encodes CDR1 SGDLS and CDR2 YYNGEE. There are 16 residues in the CDR3. Trimming cost V 2 bases and J 6 bases; bases outside gene matches: 6. In nucleotides, the CDR3 is TGTGCCAGCAGCGTGCGCCGGGACAGGGGGCGCAATGAGCAGTTCTTC. Amino acids: CASSVRRDRGRNEQFF.

Of note for this clone: The same CDR3 arises from other DNA sequences in this sample as well. The chain is built from TRBV19 and TRBJ1-5; D remains unclear. Germline V gives CDR1 LNHDA, CDR2 SQIVND (reference sequence). The CDR3 sequence is 15 residues long. Trimming cost V 3 bases and J 2 bases, with 11 bases left between them. The CDR3 nucleotides are TGTGCCAGTAGTATCGTCCCACTCGGCAATCAGCCCCAGCATTTT. It encodes CASSIVPLGNQPQHF.

The chain uses TRBV4-3 and TRBJ2-7; TRBD1 aligns across 8 bases. Germline V gives CDR1 LGHNA, CDR2 YSLEER. V shed 3 bases and J 2 bases; nucleotides not matched to a gene: 6. CDR3 length equals 15 residues. CDR3 loop: CASSQTTGGAYEQYF. DNA for the CDR3: TGCGCCAGCAGCCAGACAACAGGGGGTGCCTACGAGCAGTACTTC.

In its sample, this clone was seen once. The genes are TRBV11-2 and TRBJ2-2, with D hard to call. The CDR3 runs 16 residues. Between the trimmed V and J ends, which lost 3 bases and 0 bases, there was a span of 11 bases. CDR1 is SGHAT, CDR2 FQNNGV, per germline. Written as DNA, the CDR3 is TGTGCCAGCAGCTTGCCCAGGACGGCGAACACCGGGGAGCTGTTTTTT. Amino acids: CASSLPRTANTGELFF.

The CDR3 DNA reads TGTGCCAGCAGTGGGTTTCGGAACACCTACGAGCAGTACTTC. Encoded protein: CASSGFRNTYEQYF. The V gene is TRBV25-1, the J gene TRBJ2-7; no definite D call. Germline lookup yields CDR1 MGHDK and CDR2 SYGVNS. V dropped 4 bases and J dropped 2 bases, with 12 bases sitting between them. The length of the CDR3 is 14 residues.

The chain joins TRBV11-2 to TRBJ2-1; D uncertain. This CDR3 comprises 13 residues. Germline lookup yields CDR1 SGHAT and CDR2 FQNNGV. Between the trimmed V and J ends, which lost 1 base and 4 bases, there was a span of 5 bases. The CDR3 DNA is TGTGCCAGCAGCTTAGCTCAGTACAATGAGCAGTTCTTC. Amino acids: CASSLAQYNEQFF.

This sequence joins TRBV6-5 and TRBJ2-4, with TRBD2 as a possible D gene (6 bases). The CDR3 contains 15 residues. CDR1 is MNHEY and CDR2 is SVGAGI in the germline V gene. The ends were cut back, 0 bases at V and 8 bases at J, with 14 bases in the middle. CDR3 region: CASSYSIRDLDIQYF. The CDR3 DNA follows: TGTGCCAGCAGTTACTCGATTCGGGACTTGGACATTCAGTACTTC.

V is TRBV2 and J is TRBJ2-3; 10 bases fit TRBD1. With 6 bases clipped from V and 4 bases from J, the junction kept 16 bases outside the gene matches. This CDR3 is 18 amino acids long. The germline V gene has CDR1 SNHLY and CDR2 FYNNEI. CDR3 in DNA: TGTGCCAGCAGCCTCTATTCCGGGACAGGGGTTGCAGCAGATACGCAGTATTTT. Its protein product is CASSLYSGTGVAADTQYF.

V and J are TRBV27 and TRBJ2-4; no firm D call. CDR3 size: 18 residues. Germline CDR1 and CDR2: MNHEY and SMNVEV (reference sequence). The V end lost 2 bases, the J end lost 5 bases, and 22 bases lay between the germline ends. The CDR3 coding sequence is TGTGCCAGCAGTTTAAGTCCCCTCCGGCTGGACGAGGAAAACATTCAGTACTTC. As protein: CASSLSPLRLDEENIQYF.